These T cell receptor beta chains were read from a single sample in a study of cytomegalovirus exposure and HLA in healthy donors. This table comes from immunoSEQ multiplex PCR, and its TCRdb copy is limited to in-frame clones, with some not included. Seen in this sample are more than 130,000 clones; the ten most common clones hold roughly 3%. Material: PBMCs. The source of these receptors is a middle-aged man in good health and CMV-seronegative. CDR3s include the opening cysteine and the closing phenylalanine or tryptophan. D genes are given only for firm matches.

J,V,D,CDR3,DNA
TRBJ1-6,TRBV5-4,TRBD1,CASSRDRGLNSPLHF,TGTGCCAGCAGTAGGGACAGGGGGTTGAATTCACCCCTCCACTTT
TRBJ2-7,TRBV7-2,TRBD2,CASSRSSGSSYEQYF,TGTGCCAGCAGCCGAAGTAGCGGGAGCTCCTACGAGCAGTACTTC
TRBJ2-1,TRBV6-5,NA,CASSQTGSSYNEQFF,TGTGCCAGCAGTCAAACAGGGAGCTCCTACAATGAGCAGTTCTTC
TRBJ1-2,TRBV4-3,NA,CASSQVPVDYGYTF,TGCGCCAGCAGCCAAGTTCCAGTGGACTATGGCTACACCTTC
TRBJ2-5,TRBV5-4,TRBD2,CASSLTSGGETQYF,TGTGCCAGCAGCTTGACTAGCGGGGGGGAGACCCAGTACTTC
TRBJ1-2,TRBV7-2,NA,CASSLAQGRGYGYTF,TGTGCCAGCAGCTTAGCCCAGGGGAGGGGCTATGGCTACACCTTC
TRBJ1-5,TRBV5-6,TRBD1,CASSLFTRGRGQPQHF,TGTGCCAGCAGCTTGTTTACCAGGGGGCGAGGTCAGCCCCAGCATTTT
TRBJ2-5,TRBV7-3,NA,CASSSVDQETQYF,TGTGCCAGCAGCTCCGTTGACCAAGAGACCCAGTACTTC
TRBJ2-7,TRBV7-2,NA,CASSPRQGEQYF,TGTGCCAGCAGCCCGAGGCAGGGCGAGCAGTACTTC
TRBJ2-7,TRBV10-1,NA,CASSEMKLLYEQYF,TGCGCCAGCAGTGAGATGAAACTACTATACGAGCAGTACTTC
TRBJ1-5,TRBV4-2,NA,CASSQDGQSNQPQHF,TGTGCCAGCAGCCAAGATGGGCAGAGCAATCAGCCCCAGCATTTT
TRBJ1-3,TRBV9,TRBD1,CASSVRDSQHTIYF,TGTGCCAGCAGCGTAAGGGACAGCCAACACACCATATATTTT
TRBJ1-4,TRBV5-1,TRBD1,CASSLEAGTDKATNEKLFF,TGCGCCAGCAGCTTGGAGGCAGGGACAGATAAAGCAACTAATGAAAAACTGTTTTTT
TRBJ1-3,TRBV7-7,TRBD1,CASSFERDSPRGNTIYF,TGTGCCAGCAGCTTTGAGAGGGACAGTCCGCGTGGAAACACCATATATTTT
TRBJ1-6,TRBV6-5,NA,CASSYSPVNSPLHF,TGTGCCAGCAGTTATAGCCCCGTTAATTCACCCCTCCACTTT
TRBJ1-1,TRBV6-4,NA,CASSGRGTEAFF,TGTGCCAGCAGTGGCCGAGGCACTGAAGCTTTCTTT
TRBJ1-1,TRBV2,NA,CASSDMTEAFF,TGTGCCAGCAGTGATATGACTGAAGCTTTCTTT
TRBJ2-7,TRBV6-5,NA,CASSSYTYEQYF,TGTGCCAGCAGTTCTTACACCTACGAGCAGTACTTC
TRBJ2-7,TRBV9,NA,CASSGQGHYEQYF,TGTGCCAGCAGCGGTCAGGGGCACTACGAGCAGTACTTC
TRBJ1-5,TRBV10-3,NA,CAISESTANQPQHF,TGTGCCATCAGTGAGTCGACAGCAAATCAGCCCCAGCATTTT
TRBJ2-7,TRBV7-8,TRBD1,CASSRSGQGIYEQYF,TGTGCCAGCAGCCGCTCGGGACAGGGGATCTACGAGCAGTACTTC
TRBJ1-5,TRBV6-5,NA,CASSYQGNQPQHF,TGTGCCAGCAGTTACCAGGGAAATCAGCCCCAGCATTTT
TRBJ1-2,TRBV7-8,NA,CASSLAGQVYGYTF,TGTGCCAGCAGCTTAGCCGGTCAGGTCTATGGCTACACCTTC
TRBJ2-2,TRBV5-1,NA,CASSLAQGSGELFF,TGCGCCAGCAGCTTGGCCCAGGGATCAGGGGAGCTGTTTTTT
TRBJ1-2,TRBV9,NA,CASSRTQEEYGYTF,TGTGCCAGCAGCCGGACGCAGGAGGAATATGGCTACACCTTC
TRBJ1-5,TRBV19,NA,CASKGVPNQPQHF,TGTGCCAGTAAGGGGGTGCCCAATCAGCCCCAGCATTTT
TRBJ2-5,TRBV4-2,NA,CASSQEDYYQETQYF,TGTGCCAGCAGCCAAGAAGACTACTACCAAGAGACCCAGTACTTC
TRBJ2-3,TRBV7-2,TRBD1,CASSFNRGDTQYF,TGTGCCAGCAGCTTTAACAGGGGAGATACGCAGTATTTT
TRBJ1-5,TRBV5-1,TRBD1,CASRKDRVDQPQHF,TGCGCCAGCAGAAAGGACAGGGTGGATCAGCCCCAGCATTTT
TRBJ2-7,TRBV5-4,TRBD1,CASSLPGQGLTYEQYF,TGTGCCAGCAGCTTGCCGGGACAGGGTTTAACCTACGAGCAGTACTTC
TRBJ2-7,TRBV27,NA,CASSERLDSPYEQYF,TGTGCCAGCAGTGAACGTTTGGACAGCCCCTACGAGCAGTACTTC
TRBJ1-3,TRBV4-2,TRBD1,CASSPEDRRNGNTIYF,TGTGCCAGCAGCCCCGAGGACAGGAGGAATGGAAACACCATATATTTT
TRBJ2-7,TRBV5-4,TRBD2,CACQGPASGGAREQYF,TGTGCCTGTCAGGGGCCGGCTAGCGGGGGGGCCCGCGAGCAGTACTTC
TRBJ2-7,TRBV7-2,NA,CASSLGTRDEQYF,TGTGCCAGCAGCTTAGGGACTCGGGACGAGCAGTACTTC
TRBJ2-1,TRBV7-3,TRBD1,CASRGTGSEQFF,TGTGCCAGCCGTGGGACAGGGTCTGAGCAGTTCTTC
TRBJ2-6,TRBV27,TRBD1,CASRSGTGFSGANVLTF,TGTGCCAGCAGATCCGGGACAGGGTTCTCTGGGGCCAACGTCCTGACTTTC
TRBJ2-7,TRBV4-2,TRBD2,CASSQGTSAVYEQYF,TGTGCCAGCAGCCAAGGGACTAGCGCGGTCTACGAGCAGTACTTC
TRBJ2-7,TRBV5-1,NA,CASSSGQTYEQYF,TGCGCCAGCAGCAGTGGACAGACCTACGAGCAGTACTTC
TRBJ2-2,TRBV7-7,TRBD2,CASSSSLQRGLTGELFF,TGTGCCAGCAGCTCTAGCCTACAGCGGGGGCTTACCGGGGAGCTGTTTTTT
TRBJ2-7,TRBV5-1,NA,CASSLEGAYEQYF,TGCGCCAGCAGCTTGGAAGGGGCCTACGAGCAGTACTTC
TRBJ2-5,TRBV7-3,TRBD1,CASSWDRGETQYF,TGTGCCAGCAGCTGGGACAGGGGAGAGACCCAGTACTTC